This TCR beta chain was captured by sequencing in a study of cytomegalovirus exposure and HLA in healthy donors. For the study at large: Tens of millions of unique TCRs from HLA-typed donors were held in an early data release.

The CDR3 length is 16 residues. Germline V CDR1 and CDR2: SGHKS, YYEKEE (reference sequence). Study-wide points: Indistinguishable V segments such as TRBV6-2 and TRBV6-3 were excluded. High specificity and sensitivity for cytomegalovirus status were reported for the classifier.

PCR used 60 Vbeta primers and 13 Jbeta primers. Clones were read by immunoSEQ multiplex PCR, and TCRdb kept only the in-frame ones, dropping some. The sample holds roughly 110,000 clones, 60% to 80% seen once. Turning to this clone: The antigen is undetermined.

Sequencing was done on a sample of PBMCs. The clonotype comes from a female donor in good health and CMV-seronegative. V gene TRBV5-5 combines with J gene TRBJ2-5, with 8 bases identical to TRBD1. Near its end, the DNA agrees better with TRBJ2-7, so the J call may be wrong. CDR3 protein: CASNLRGQGEFYEQYF. The CDR3 nucleotides are TGTGCCAGCAACCTAAGAGGACAGGGAGAGTTCTACGAGCAGTACTTC.